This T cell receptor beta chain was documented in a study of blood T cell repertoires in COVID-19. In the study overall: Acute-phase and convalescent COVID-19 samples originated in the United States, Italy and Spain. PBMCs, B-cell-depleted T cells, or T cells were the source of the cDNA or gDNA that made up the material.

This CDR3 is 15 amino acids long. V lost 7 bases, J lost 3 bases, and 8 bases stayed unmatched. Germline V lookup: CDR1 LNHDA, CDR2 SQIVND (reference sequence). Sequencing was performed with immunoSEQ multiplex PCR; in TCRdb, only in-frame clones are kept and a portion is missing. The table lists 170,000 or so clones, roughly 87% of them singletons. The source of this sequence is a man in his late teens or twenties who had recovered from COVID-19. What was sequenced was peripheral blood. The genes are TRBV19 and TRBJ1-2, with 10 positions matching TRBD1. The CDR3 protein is CASNAGTGVDYGYTF. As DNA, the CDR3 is TGTGCCAGTAATGCCGGGACAGGGGTTGACTATGGCTACACCTTC.